This T cell receptor beta chain was profiled in a study of cytomegalovirus exposure and HLA in healthy donors. Study-wide results and caveats: It was shown in a later analysis that HLA-associated TCR beta chains were more clonally expanded than other, equally common chains. Earlier results showed most TCR beta V segments being productive about 90% or about 30% of the time.

The PCR contained 60 Vbeta and 13 Jbeta primers. Original methodology: Counted up in a later analysis, unique TCR beta chains came to approximately 77 million, with around 12 million shared. Some clones are missing from TCRdb's copy, which holds only in-frame ones; the method was immunoSEQ multiplex PCR. From that table come the V and J calls and clone size; the DNA was used to work out D and trimming. The table lists about 62,000 clones, about four fifths of them singletons. Concerning this clone itself: The antigen remains unidentified.

The V gene's germline CDR1 is MNHNY and CDR2 SVGAGI (reference sequence). V lost 7 bases to trimming and J lost 7 bases, with 16 bases between them. The CDR3 is made up of 13 amino acids. The chain uses TRBV6-6 and TRBJ1-2; tentatively, D is TRBD1 (6 bases). This receptor was taken from a woman in her twenties or thirties in good health and CMV-seronegative. Sequenced: PBMCs. The CDR3, as DNA: TGTGCCAGCACTAGGGGGGAGGGTGGTGGCTACACCTTC. This translates into CASTRGEGGGYTF.